This TCR beta chain was identified in a study of blood T cells in healthy people across ages. For the second PCR, which ran for about 7 to 11 cycles, a sample-barcoded 5' primer and a J-beta primer mix were used. TCRdb fed the 5' RACE reads into MiXCR, producing one record per CDR3 protein. The sample lists about 730,000 distinct CDR3 sequences; around 46% were seen once. Germline lookup yields CDR1 SGHTA and CDR2 FQGNSA. V gave up 1 base and J gave up 7 bases; unmatched junction bases: 7. The CDR3 has 17 amino acids. Drawn from each donor were ten milliliters of peripheral blood. J is TRBJ2-5 and V is TRBV7-2, with 15 nucleotides matching TRBD2. The TCR originated in an older woman in good health. Input material: blood. CDR3 residues: CASSLVPGLAGGGTQYF. CDR3 nucleotide sequence: TGTGCCAGCAGCTTAGTCCCAGGACTAGCGGGAGGGGGGACCCAGTACTTC.